These T cell receptor beta chains were read from a single sample in a study of shared clonotypes between healthy human individuals. Sequencing was performed with immunoSEQ multiplex PCR; in TCRdb, only in-frame clones are kept and a portion is missing. The repertoire includes under 2.5 million clones, around 93% of them detected once, and approximately 0.4% sits in the top ten. The sample consisted of naive CD4+ T cells from PBMCs. These receptors were obtained from a man aged 18-30 years in good health. Some clones in this sample may be carry-over from other donors' samples. Both conserved end residues are part of each CDR3. D genes are given only for firm matches. The size field is filled for only some rows; it gives once, few, many or a size class.

d_call: NA
j_call: TRBJ1-2
v_call: TRBV5-6
clone_size: few
cdr3_aa: CASSSGYDGYTF
cdr3_nt: TGTGCCAGCAGCTCCGGGTACGATGGCTACACCTTC

d_call: TRBD1
j_call: TRBJ2-2
v_call: TRBV4-1
clone_size: NA
cdr3_aa: CASSQPGTGNTGELFF
cdr3_nt: TGCGCCAGCAGCCAACCCGGGACAGGGAACACCGGGGAGCTGTTTTTT

d_call: NA
j_call: TRBJ1-2
v_call: TRBV6-1
clone_size: few
cdr3_aa: CASSPGYYGYTF
cdr3_nt: TGTGCCAGCAGTCCAGGGTACTATGGCTACACCTTC

d_call: TRBD2
j_call: TRBJ2-1
v_call: TRBV4-2
clone_size: NA
cdr3_aa: CASSQEGRERSEQFF
cdr3_nt: TGTGCCAGCAGCCAAGAGGGGCGGGAGCGGAGTGAGCAGTTCTTC

d_call: TRBD2
j_call: TRBJ2-1
v_call: TRBV10-2
clone_size: NA
cdr3_aa: CASSGYLAGGHEQFF
cdr3_nt: TGCGCCAGCAGTGGGTACCTAGCGGGAGGGCATGAGCAGTTCTTC

d_call: NA
j_call: TRBJ2-1
v_call: TRBV7-2
clone_size: NA
cdr3_aa: CASSFHNEQFF
cdr3_nt: TGTGCCAGCAGCTTCCACAATGAGCAGTTCTTC

d_call: NA
j_call: TRBJ2-7
v_call: TRBV7-2
clone_size: NA
cdr3_aa: CASSHLDGGGYEQYF
cdr3_nt: TGTGCCAGCAGCCATCTAGACGGGGGTGGTTACGAGCAGTACTTC

d_call: TRBD1
j_call: TRBJ1-6
v_call: TRBV6-5
clone_size: NA
cdr3_aa: CASSRQGSLDSPLHF
cdr3_nt: TGTGCCAGCAGTCGACAGGGGTCCCTGGATTCACCCCTCCACTTT

d_call: TRBD1
j_call: TRBJ2-7
v_call: TRBV9
clone_size: NA
cdr3_aa: CASSAVGGQAGYEQYF
cdr3_nt: TGTGCCAGCAGCGCCGTGGGGGGACAGGCTGGCTACGAGCAGTACTTC

d_call: NA
j_call: TRBJ2-1
v_call: TRBV19
clone_size: NA
cdr3_aa: CASSIYSGHSYNEQFF
cdr3_nt: TGTGCCAGTAGTATATATAGCGGCCACTCCTACAATGAGCAGTTCTTC

d_call: NA
j_call: TRBJ1-3
v_call: TRBV5-1
clone_size: NA
cdr3_aa: CASSLDRQNTIYF
cdr3_nt: TGCGCCAGCAGCTTGGACCGGCAAAACACCATATATTTT

d_call: NA
j_call: TRBJ2-7
v_call: TRBV29-1
clone_size: NA
cdr3_aa: CSVATVGEQYF
cdr3_nt: TGCAGCGTTGCGACGGTTGGCGAGCAGTACTTC

d_call: TRBD2
j_call: TRBJ2-1
v_call: TRBV5-4
clone_size: NA
cdr3_aa: CASSLILAEYNEQFF
cdr3_nt: TGTGCCAGCAGCTTGATCCTAGCGGAATACAATGAGCAGTTCTTC

d_call: NA
j_call: TRBJ2-3
v_call: TRBV9
clone_size: NA
cdr3_aa: CASSVYGSGQRDTQYF
cdr3_nt: TGTGCCAGCAGCGTATATGGTAGCGGACAGCGGGATACGCAGTATTTT

d_call: TRBD1
j_call: TRBJ2-7
v_call: TRBV6-1
clone_size: NA
cdr3_aa: CASSRDRQYEQYF
cdr3_nt: TGTGCCAGCAGCCGGGACAGACAATACGAGCAGTACTTC

d_call: NA
j_call: TRBJ2-5
v_call: TRBV7-2
clone_size: NA
cdr3_aa: CASSRTGETQYF
cdr3_nt: TGTGCCAGCAGCCGAACCGGGGAGACCCAGTACTTC